Following are 2 T cell receptor beta chains from one sample sequenced in a study of sequential checkpoint blockade in melanoma. The method was immunoSEQ multiplex PCR; TCRdb's version includes in-frame clones alone and lacks a portion of them. This sample has 23,000 or so clones, with about two thirds found just once. The sample's treatment: randomized to nivolumab then ipilimumab (arm A) or the reverse (arm B). The source material was CD8+ T cells sorted from blood (inferred from file names), sampled from a patient given nivolumab and ipilimumab in sequence. The receptors here all came from a human donor with melanoma.

The chain carries TRBV19 and TRBJ2-7; 7 bases line up with TRBD2. The CDR3 has 13 amino acids. Germline loops: CDR1 LNHDA, CDR2 SQIVND (reference sequence). Unmatched junction bases numbered 1, after V lost 3 bases and J lost 2 bases. CDR3 sequence (DNA): TGTGCCAGTAGTATGGCGGGGGCCTACGAGCAGTACTTC. Its protein is CASSMAGAYEQYF.

The chain links TRBV2 to TRBJ2-7; D might be TRBD1 (5 bases). With 3 bases removed from V and 3 bases from J, the gap between germline ends came to 12 bases. The germline CDR1 and CDR2 sequences are SNHLY and FYNNEI. This CDR3 contains 14 residues. The CDR3 sequence: CASSDNLGLYEQYF. CDR3 coding DNA: TGTGCCAGCAGTGATAACTTGGGGCTCTACGAGCAGTACTTC.